This T cell receptor beta chain is from a study of cytomegalovirus exposure and HLA in healthy donors. The study, taken as a whole, reports: A few CMV-associated chains were confirmed in vitro to be specific for CMV antigens. The investigators catalogued 150 to 200 TCR beta chains as cytomegalovirus-associated.

The CDR3 has 15 amino acids. Germline loops: CDR1 SGHRS, CDR2 YFSETQ. The V end lost 0 bases, the J end lost 4 bases, and 13 bases lay between the germline ends. Turning to this clone: Antigen specificity is unknown.

Produced via immunoSEQ multiplex PCR; TCRdb's table is partial and in-frame only. The sample contains 140,000 or so clones, about 90% of which appear only once. This receptor was obtained from a woman in her thirties in good health and CMV-seropositive. What was sequenced was PBMCs. The chain carries TRBV5-1 and TRBJ2-5, with D possibly matching TRBD1 (5 bases). The CDR3 DNA sequence: TGCGCCAGCAGCTTGGGGGCGGCAGGGCCAGAGACCCAGTACTTC. This encodes CASSLGAAGPETQYF.